What follows are 26 T cell receptor beta chains derived from one specimen sequenced in a study of blood T cell repertoires in COVID-19. Assay: immunoSEQ multiplex PCR; the TCRdb copy retains only in-frame clones and omits some. The repertoire holds more than 200,000 clones, with roughly 86% as singletons. The sequenced sample was peripheral blood. The receptors stem from a woman aged 45 to 65 with COVID-19, enrolled during active disease.

V and J are TRBV9 and TRBJ2-1; TRBD2 matches 8 bases. The germline gives CDR1 SGDLS, CDR2 YYNGEE. V lost 5 bases to trimming and J lost 3 bases; unmatched junction nucleotides: 1. The CDR3 is 13 residues long. This chain's CDR3 is CASSSGNYNEQFF. The CDR3 DNA is TGTGCCAGCAGTAGCGGGAACTACAATGAGCAGTTCTTC.

This chain uses TRBV27 with TRBJ2-7; D is uncertain. The length of the CDR3 is 13 residues. Germline CDR1 reads MNHEY; CDR2 reads SMNVEV (reference sequence). V was clipped by 3 bases and J by 5 bases, with 11 bases between them. CDR3 loop: CASSFGRYDEQYF. The CDR3, as DNA: TGTGCCAGCAGTTTTGGGCGCTATGACGAGCAGTACTTC.

This clone was observed a single time. The CDR3 DNA follows: TGTGCCAGCAGCCGTAGCGAGGGACAGGGGTTAATTCAGCCCCTCCACTTT. Translation gives CASSRSEGQGLIQPLHF. The rearrangement links TRBV14 to TRBJ1-6, with 10 positions matching TRBD1. CDR3 size: 17 residues. The germline gives CDR1 SGHDN, CDR2 FVKESK. Trimming at V came to 4 bases and at J to 13 bases, leaving 16 bases not matched to a gene.

The chain uses TRBV5-1 and TRBJ1-1; possibly TRBD1 for D (5 bases). The CDR3 is 16 residues long. Germline loops: CDR1 SGHRS, CDR2 YFSETQ. Trimming removed 0 bases at V and 1 base at J, with 13 bases between. This chain's CDR3 is CASSLGSGRGNTEAFF. CDR3 DNA: TGCGCCAGCAGCTTGGGGTCAGGAAGGGGGAACACTGAAGCTTTCTTT.

In this sample, this clone turned up a few times. This rearrangement joins TRBV24-1 to TRBJ2-3, with D possibly being TRBD2 (5 bases). The CDR3 is made up of 14 amino acids. Germline CDR1 is KGHDR and CDR2 is SFDVKD. The V and J ends lost 10 bases and 2 bases respectively, with 15 bases between them. CDR3 residues: CATSAGGSTDTQYF. DNA for the CDR3: TGTGCCACGAGCGCGGGCGGTTCCACAGATACGCAGTATTTT.

The rearrangement uses TRBV11-2 and TRBJ2-7, with 7 bases identical to TRBD2. The CDR3 sequence is 17 residues long. Trimming at V came to 5 bases and at J to 2 bases, leaving 15 bases not matched to a gene. Per the germline V gene, CDR1 is SGHAT and CDR2 is FQNNGV. CDR3 amino acids: CASSARGEWTPPYEQYV. CDR3 bases: TGTGCCAGCAGCGCCCGGGGGGAGTGGACCCCCCCCTACGAGCAGTACGTC.

This chain joins TRBV18 and TRBJ2-6; D is undetermined. The CDR3 length is 12 residues. V lost 8 bases and J lost 4, with 6 bases in between. CDR1 is KGHSH and CDR2 is LQKENI in the germline V gene. CDR3 coding DNA: TGTGCCAGCGCCCTAGGGGCCAACGTCCTGACTTTC. Amino acid sequence: CASALGANVLTF.

V is TRBV10-3 and J is TRBJ1-2; a weak D match, TRBD1 (5 bases). Germline V gene data show CDR1 as ENHRY and CDR2 as SYGVKD. The CDR3 has 13 residues. Trimming left V 10 bases short and J 5 bases short, with 17 bases between. This CDR3 is CATGLRQGYGYTF. CDR3 coding DNA: TGTGCCACGGGACTCAGGCAGGGATATGGCTACACCTTC.

V gene TRBV24-1 combines with J gene TRBJ2-1, with 8 positions matching TRBD1. CDR3 length: 18 residues. CDR1 KGHDR and CDR2 SFDVKD come from the germline V gene. V lost 7 bases, J lost 9 bases, and 22 bases stayed unmatched. The CDR3 spells CATSLKSSGWQGAGEQFF. CDR3 sequence (DNA): TGTGCCACCAGCCTAAAATCCTCCGGGTGGCAGGGGGCAGGTGAGCAGTTCTTC.

This clone was seen once. This rearrangement joins TRBV6-4 to TRBJ2-7, with 7 bases aligning to TRBD1. Germline CDR1 is MRHNA and CDR2 is SNTAGT. V lost 4 bases and J lost 2; bases outside the gene matches: 8. CDR3 size: 15 residues. The CDR3 DNA is TGTGCCAGCAGTGTTAGAGTTAGGGGGCCCTACGAGCAGTACTTC. It yields the protein CASSVRVRGPYEQYF.

The gene calls are TRBV12-3 or TRBV12-4 and TRBJ2-1; TRBD1 might be the D (5 bases). V lost 6 bases and J lost 9, with 15 bases in between. The CDR3 is 13 residues long. This chain's CDR3 is CASRSPGSGEQFF. The CDR3 DNA reads TGTGCCAGCAGGTCCCCAGGGTCGGGTGAGCAGTTCTTC.

The rearrangement links TRBV7-2 to TRBJ2-1; possibly TRBD1 for D (6 bases). Trimming cost V 5 bases and J 0 bases, with 17 bases left between them. CDR1 and CDR2 from the germline V gene are SGHTA and FQGNSA. This CDR3 is 17 amino acids long. The CDR3 DNA sequence: TGTGCCAGCAGCCGGTATTTTTTAGGGGGCTCCTACAATGAGCAGTTCTTC. Translation gives CASSRYFLGGSYNEQFF. Full variable domain (rest looked up from reference TRBV7-2 and TRBJ2-1): GAGVSQSPSNKVTEKGKDVELRCDPISGHTALYWYRQSLGQGLEFLIYFQGNSAPDKSGLPSDRFSAERTGGSVSTLTIQRTQQEDSAVYLCASSRYFLGGSYNEQFFGPGTRLTVL.

CDR3 in amino acids: CASSRTSGPTERHTQYF. The DNA for the CDR3 is TGTGCCAGCAGCCGGACTAGCGGGCCCACCGAAAGGCATACGCAGTATTTT. The chain couples TRBV3-1 (or the pseudogene TRBV3-2) to TRBJ2-3; TRBD2 aligns across 11 bases. CDR1 is LGHDT, CDR2 YNNKEL, per germline (reference sequence). V lost 4 bases, J lost 7 bases, and 13 bases stayed unmatched. This CDR3 has 17 amino acids.

The genes are TRBV24-1 and TRBJ1-1; D gene uncertain. The CDR3 length is 13 residues. Between the trimmed V and J ends, which lost 1 base and 8 bases, there was a span of 10 bases. The germline V gene encodes CDR1 KGHDR and CDR2 SFDVKD. The CDR3 sequence is CATSDFWHSEAFF. Written as DNA, the CDR3 is TGTGCCACCAGTGATTTTTGGCATTCGGAAGCTTTCTTT.

This chain connects TRBV7-9 to TRBJ2-1; D remains ambiguous. Trimming shortened V by 1 base and J by 0 bases, and 10 bases separated the two germline ends. Germline V CDR1 and CDR2: SEHNR, FQNEAQ (reference sequence). The CDR3 has 16 amino acids. This CDR3 is CASSLDGLSSYNEQFF. The CDR3, as DNA: TGTGCCAGCAGCTTAGATGGGCTGAGCTCCTACAATGAGCAGTTCTTC.

The rearrangement links TRBV11-2 to TRBJ1-6, with D possibly being TRBD1 (5 bases). Per the germline V gene, CDR1 is SGHAT and CDR2 is FQNNGV. This CDR3 comprises 17 residues. V was clipped by 5 bases and J by 1 base, with 15 bases between them. The CDR3 sequence is CASSGGRGGSYNSPLHF. The CDR3 DNA follows: TGTGCCAGCAGCGGAGGGAGGGGTGGTTCCTATAATTCACCCCTCCACTTT.

The chain is built from TRBV19 and TRBJ2-1, with TRBD2 identical over 11 bases. CDR3 size: 15 residues. V lost 7 bases and J lost 3; bases outside the gene matches: 5. Germline V CDR1 and CDR2: LNHDA, SQIVND (reference sequence). CDR3 protein: CASTSLAGGYNEQFF. In DNA, the CDR3 is TGTGCCAGTACTTCTCTAGCGGGGGGCTACAATGAGCAGTTCTTC. Drawing the rest from reference TRBV19 and TRBJ2-1, the complete variable domain is DGGITQSPKYLFRKEGQNVTLSCEQNLNHDAMYWYRQDPGQGLRLIYYSQIVNDFQKGDIAEGYSVSREKKESFPLTVTSAQKNPTAFYLCASTSLAGGYNEQFFGPGTRLTVL.

V usage is TRBV27 and J usage is TRBJ2-1, with D unclear. V was shortened by 5 bases and J by 4 bases, with 18 bases between the two germline ends. Germline CDR1 MNHEY, CDR2 SMNVEV (reference sequence). CDR3 size: 16 residues. CDR3 sequence reads: CASSRLTGFLYNEQFF. DNA of the CDR3: TGTGCCAGCAGTCGCCTGACGGGTTTCCTATACAATGAGCAGTTCTTC.

This clone was counted only a few times. The rearrangement links TRBV28 to TRBJ2-7; 7 bases match TRBD2. The CDR3 consists of 16 residues. Trimming removed 6 bases from V and 1 base from J; junction bases left unmatched: 12. Germline loops: CDR1 MDHEN, CDR2 SYDVKM. The CDR3 bases are TGTGCCAGCAGCACCGGGACTACCTCACGATCCTACGAGCAGTACGTC. This sequence encodes CASSTGTTSRSYEQYV.

V is TRBV6-4 and J is TRBJ2-3, with D possibly being TRBD1 (5 bases). CDR1 and CDR2 (germline): MRHNA, SNTAGT. This CDR3 comprises 14 residues. V lost 5 bases to trimming and J lost 7 bases, with 16 bases between them. The CDR3 DNA is TGTGCCAGCAGTCCGGGCAGGGTAGCAAATACGCAGTATTTT. Its protein product is CASSPGRVANTQYF.

The rearrangement links TRBV28 to TRBJ1-2; 9 bases line up with TRBD1. The CDR3 runs 14 residues. Germline CDR1 is MDHEN and CDR2 is SYDVKM. J was trimmed by 2 bases and V by 3 bases; bases with no gene match: 1. In nucleotides, the CDR3 is TGTGCCAGCAGTTTCGGGACAGGGAACTATGGCTACACCTTC. It is translated as CASSFGTGNYGYTF.

The chain is built from TRBV2 and TRBJ1-2, with no clear D. The germline V and J ends were trimmed by 4 bases and 3 bases, with 12 bases remaining between them. This CDR3 is 14 amino acids long. Germline lookup yields CDR1 SNHLY and CDR2 FYNNEI. The CDR3: CASSVFGNHYGYTF. The DNA of the CDR3 is TGTGCCAGCAGTGTATTCGGTAACCACTATGGCTACACCTTC.

This clone has just one count. This chain links TRBV4-1 with TRBJ2-2; 7 bases align to TRBD2. In germline, CDR1 is MGHRA, CDR2 YSYEKL. CDR3 length: 18 amino acids. Trimming at V came to 2 bases and at J to 9 bases, leaving 18 bases not matched to a gene. The CDR3 bases are TGCGCCAGCAGCCAAACCGGGAGGAGGAGCGGGTGGAACCGGGAGCTGTTTTTT. Protein: CASSQTGRRSGWNRELFF.

V usage is TRBV7-8 and J usage is TRBJ2-7; D is undetermined. CDR1 and CDR2 (germline): SGHVS, FQNEAQ. This CDR3 has 15 amino acids. V gave up 2 bases and J gave up 6 bases, with 17 bases separating them. DNA of the CDR3: TGTGCCAGCAGCTTATACGAGACAACTTTCCTCGAGCAGTACTTC. It is translated as CASSLYETTFLEQYF.

The chain combines TRBV6-5 with TRBJ1-6; 9 nucleotides match TRBD1. This CDR3 comprises 15 residues. V was pared by 9 bases and J by 6 bases, with 9 bases of the junction left unmatched. The V gene's germline CDR1 is MNHEY and CDR2 SVGAGI. CDR3 amino acids: CASREQGARNSPLHF. CDR3 sequence (DNA): TGTGCCAGTCGGGAACAGGGGGCCCGTAATTCACCCCTCCACTTT.

The chain links TRBV30 to TRBJ1-6; D unresolved. The CDR3 sequence is 15 residues long. Germline V gives CDR1 GTSNPN, CDR2 SVGIG (reference sequence). The germline V and J ends were trimmed by 1 base and 0 bases, with 7 bases remaining between them. In DNA form, the CDR3 reads TGTGCCTGGAGTGCTGTTAGCTCCTATAATTCACCCCTCCACTTT. Its translation is CAWSAVSSYNSPLHF. Looking up the rest from reference TRBV30 and TRBJ1-6 gives the full variable domain: SQTIHQWPATLVQPVGSPLSLECTVEGTSNPNLYWYRQAAGRGLQLLFYSVGIGQISSEVPQNLSASRPQDRQFILSSKKLLLSDSGFYLCAWSAVSSYNSPLHFGNGTRLTVT.